This T cell receptor (beta chain) appears in the sequencing data of a study of T cell responses to AZD1222 COVID-19 vaccine (dated by TCRdb to the early 2020s). Turning to the overall study: TCR sequencing covered 233 trial participants: 207 given two doses of AZD1222 and approximately 26 given two doses of MenACWY control vaccine. Trial participants were enrolled by age into 18-55, 56-69 and 70-plus year subgroups, with approximately 150, 28 and 58 TCR-sequenced participants respectively.

The time point label on this specimen signifies: about 28 days (+/-7) after the second vaccine dose. AZD1222 recipients given second doses at about 4 weeks or at about 12 weeks were pooled, since spike-specific TCR depth and breadth were not found to differ between the two schedules. Vaccinee samples came from UK trials COV001 and COV002, including a single-blind randomized controlled phase 2/3 trial of AZD1222 (ChAdOx1 nCoV-19) in healthy adults. For TCRbeta chain sequencing, PBMC samples were collected from trial participants at day 0 and at day 28 after the second dose. Results the study describes overall, beyond this receptor: The vaccine-associated CD4 TCRs covered the entire spike protein, and the dominant responses fell in regions 160-218 and 743-854. Nearly half of unique spike-specific TCRs reportedly recognized epitopes outside regions mutated in the B.1.351 and B.1.1.7 variants. After two AZD1222 doses, both the breadth and the depth of spike-specific TCRs were significantly higher than at day 0 and than in MenACWY recipients. Participants were mostly white British and included more females than males, and it was suggested by the authors that clonal diversity may have been underestimated. Only five to seven AZD1222 recipients were SARS-CoV-2 seropositive at baseline, limiting conclusions about previously exposed vaccinees. The 56-69-year group was small, and its depth increase did not reach significance, likely because of low power. Because no samples from the day 14 peak response were available, repertoires could be characterized only after the peak T cell response.

There are 14 amino acids in the CDR3, from cysteine to phenylalanine inclusive. This entry keeps only the CDR3 DNA: 42 bases, framed from base 1. The germline V gene gives CDR1 as SNHLY and CDR2 as FYNNEI. V trim: 2 bases; J trim: 8 bases; unmatched bases: 1. Comments on this clone: Which antigen it targets is not known. No much larger clonotype is one base removed from it; base qualities were not supplied.

The CDR3 regions of human TCRbeta chains were analyzed by immunosequencing. Concerning the study's data processing: TCRs in the repertoires were compared against a reference library of SARS-CoV-2-specific TCRs that had been generated with the MIRA antigen-specificity platform. Breadth was defined as the fraction of unique TCRs that were SARS-CoV-2-associated, and depth was defined as the fraction of total T cells that were SARS-CoV-2-associated. Using the MIRA data, each spike-specific TCR was assigned both to the spike region to which the TCR was reactive and to a CD4 or CD8 class. Log10-transformed breadth and depth values were compared by one-way ANOVA with Sidak's multiple comparisons tests. The clones in this table, taken by TCRdb from immuneACCESS, are in-frame only. Not every clone is retained; where verified, under half of the shortfall comes from an unresolved V gene, and the cause of the rest is unknown. V and J calls plus clone size are reproduced from that table; the DNA served to infer D and trimming. Across this sample there are about 110,000 clones, with roughly 93% seen only once. In total, the top ten clones hold 2.5% to 3% of the sample.

The chain links TRBV2 with TRBJ2-1; a stretch of 12 junction bases matches TRBD2. This clonotype originated in an adult who received the AZD1222 COVID-19 vaccine. The sample in question was peripheral blood, obtained 28 days after the second AZD1222 dose. The DNA sequence follows: TGTGCCAGCAGTGAACGACTAGCGGGAGATGAGCAGTTCTTC. This codes for CASSERLAGDEQFF.